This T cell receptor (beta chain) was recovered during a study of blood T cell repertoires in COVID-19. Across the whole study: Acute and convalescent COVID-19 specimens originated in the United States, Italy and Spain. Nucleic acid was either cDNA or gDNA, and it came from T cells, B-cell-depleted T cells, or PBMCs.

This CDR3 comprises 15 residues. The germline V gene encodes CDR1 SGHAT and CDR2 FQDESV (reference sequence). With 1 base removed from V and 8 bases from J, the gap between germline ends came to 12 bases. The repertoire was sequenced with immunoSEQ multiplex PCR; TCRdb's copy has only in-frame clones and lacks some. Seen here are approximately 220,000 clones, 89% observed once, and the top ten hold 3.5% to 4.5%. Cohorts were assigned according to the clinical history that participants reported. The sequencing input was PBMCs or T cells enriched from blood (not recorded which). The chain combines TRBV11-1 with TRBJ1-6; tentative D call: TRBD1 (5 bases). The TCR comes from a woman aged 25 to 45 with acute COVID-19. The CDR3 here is CASSLDDAGHSPLHF. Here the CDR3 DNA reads TGTGCCAGCAGCTTAGATGACGCAGGGCATTCACCCCTCCACTTT.